The rows below give T cell receptor beta chains drawn from one sample of a study of T cells in localized non-small cell lung cancer. Clones were sequenced by immunoSEQ multiplex PCR, and TCRdb holds only the in-frame ones, with some missing. Found here are some 25,000 clones, approximately 86% of them singletons; the top ten hold over 12%. The specimen comprised peripheral blood, sampled before any cancer treatment. These receptor sequences come from a female donor older than 55 with stage I lung adenocarcinoma. The CDR3 runs from the conserved cysteine through the conserved F or W. The D gene is left open where the match is weak. Clone size is stated in some rows and not others, as once, few, many or a class when expanded.

d_gene: -; j_gene: TRBJ1-5; abundance: -; v_gene: TRBV29-1; CDR3aa: CSVGGNSNQPQHF; CDR3nt: TGCAGCGTCGGGGGCAATAGCAATCAGCCCCAGCATTTT
d_gene: TRBD2; j_gene: TRBJ2-2; abundance: -; v_gene: TRBV10-3; CDR3aa: CAIGLAGPNTGELFF; CDR3nt: TGTGCCATCGGTCTAGCGGGACCCAACACCGGGGAGCTGTTTTTT
d_gene: -; j_gene: TRBJ1-5; abundance: -; v_gene: TRBV10-3; CDR3aa: CAINPDSNQPQHF; CDR3nt: TGTGCCATCAATCCAGATAGCAATCAGCCCCAGCATTTT
d_gene: -; j_gene: TRBJ2-2; abundance: -; v_gene: TRBV2; CDR3aa: CASSEHDISNTGELFF; CDR3nt: TGTGCCAGCAGTGAACACGACATCTCGAACACCGGGGAGCTGTTTTTT
d_gene: -; j_gene: TRBJ1-2; abundance: -; v_gene: TRBV27; CDR3aa: CASRPTGTANYGYTF; CDR3nt: TGTGCCAGCAGGCCTACCGGGACGGCTAACTATGGCTACACCTTC
d_gene: -; j_gene: TRBJ2-7; abundance: -; v_gene: TRBV6-6; CDR3aa: CASSYSLAYEQYF; CDR3nt: TGTGCCAGCAGTTACTCTCTGGCCTACGAGCAGTACTTC
d_gene: -; j_gene: TRBJ1-1; abundance: -; v_gene: TRBV4-1; CDR3aa: CASGRGGDTEAFF; CDR3nt: TGCGCCAGCGGGAGGGGGGGGGACACTGAAGCTTTCTTT
d_gene: TRBD1; j_gene: TRBJ1-4; abundance: once; v_gene: TRBV30; CDR3aa: CAWSTRDRGEKLFF; CDR3nt: TGTGCCTGGAGTACCCGGGACAGGGGTGAAAAACTGTTTTTT
d_gene: TRBD1; j_gene: TRBJ2-3; abundance: -; v_gene: TRBV19; CDR3aa: CATSPFGQGTDTQYF; CDR3nt: TGTGCCACCTCGCCGTTCGGACAGGGAACAGATACGCAGTATTTT
d_gene: -; j_gene: TRBJ2-5; abundance: -; v_gene: TRBV4-1; CDR3aa: CASSRGGTRETQYF; CDR3nt: TGCGCCAGCAGCCGGGGCGGGACTCGGGAGACCCAGTACTTC
d_gene: -; j_gene: TRBJ2-7; abundance: -; v_gene: TRBV6-1; CDR3aa: CASSEGGFYEQYF; CDR3nt: TGTGCCAGCAGTGAGGGCGGGTTCTACGAGCAGTACTTC
d_gene: -; j_gene: TRBJ2-3; abundance: -; v_gene: TRBV6-6; CDR3aa: CAVRGRGASTDTQYF; CDR3nt: TGTGCCGTTAGGGGCAGGGGAGCCAGCACAGATACGCAGTATTTT
d_gene: -; j_gene: TRBJ2-3; abundance: -; v_gene: TRBV6-6; CDR3aa: CASSYGGSTDTQYF; CDR3nt: TGTGCCAGCAGTTACGGGGGGAGCACAGATACGCAGTATTTT
d_gene: TRBD2; j_gene: TRBJ2-7; abundance: -; v_gene: TRBV7-6; CDR3aa: CASSLAATSVYEQYF; CDR3nt: TGTGCCAGCAGCTTAGCGGCGACTAGCGTTTACGAGCAGTACTTC
d_gene: TRBD1; j_gene: TRBJ1-3; abundance: few; v_gene: TRBV11-3; CDR3aa: CASSTTGGLTIYF; CDR3nt: TGTGCCAGCAGCACTACAGGGGGCCTCACCATATATTTT
d_gene: -; j_gene: TRBJ1-4; abundance: medium-sized; v_gene: TRBV2; CDR3aa: CASSEVSEKLFF; CDR3nt: TGTGCCAGCAGTGAAGTTTCGGAAAAACTGTTTTTT
d_gene: TRBD1; j_gene: TRBJ2-6; abundance: -; v_gene: TRBV5-6; CDR3aa: CASSQTGTGVYSGANVLTF; CDR3nt: TGTGCCAGCAGCCAAACCGGGACAGGGGTGTACTCTGGGGCCAACGTCCTGACTTTC
d_gene: -; j_gene: TRBJ1-5; abundance: -; v_gene: TRBV6-1; CDR3aa: CASSGTRTIRNQPQHF; CDR3nt: TGTGCCAGCAGTGGTACGCGAACTATTAGAAATCAGCCCCAGCATTTT
d_gene: TRBD1; j_gene: TRBJ2-3; abundance: -; v_gene: TRBV6-1; CDR3aa: CACNPWTGGKDTQYF; CDR3nt: TGTGCCTGCAATCCATGGACAGGGGGGAAGGATACGCAGTATTTT
d_gene: -; j_gene: TRBJ2-2; abundance: -; v_gene: TRBV9; CDR3aa: CASSVEGNTGELFF; CDR3nt: TGTGCCAGCAGCGTAGAAGGGAACACCGGGGAGCTGTTTTTT
d_gene: TRBD2; j_gene: TRBJ2-3; abundance: -; v_gene: TRBV5-6; CDR3aa: CASSYLTTGTSGTDTQYF; CDR3nt: TGTGCCAGCAGCTACTTGACCACCGGGACTAGCGGCACAGATACGCAGTATTTT
d_gene: -; j_gene: TRBJ1-1; abundance: few; v_gene: TRBV29-1; CDR3aa: CSVEGTEAFF; CDR3nt: TGCAGCGTTGAAGGGACAGAAGCTTTCTTT
d_gene: -; j_gene: TRBJ1-6; abundance: few; v_gene: TRBV10-1; CDR3aa: CASSESAGPWSDSPLHF; CDR3nt: TGCGCCAGCAGTGAGTCAGCAGGGCCCTGGAGCGATTCACCCCTCCACTTT
d_gene: TRBD1; j_gene: TRBJ1-1; abundance: once; v_gene: TRBV5-1; CDR3aa: CASKPLGQDEAFF; CDR3nt: TGCGCCAGCAAACCACTCGGACAGGATGAAGCTTTCTTT
d_gene: -; j_gene: TRBJ1-2; abundance: once; v_gene: TRBV30; CDR3aa: CAWARDRASYGYTF; CDR3nt: TGTGCCTGGGCGAGGGATAGGGCCTCTTATGGCTACACCTTC
d_gene: -; j_gene: TRBJ1-1; abundance: -; v_gene: TRBV9; CDR3aa: CASSVRDTRAEAFF; CDR3nt: TGTGCCAGCAGCGTAAGGGACACTCGGGCTGAAGCTTTCTTT
d_gene: -; j_gene: TRBJ2-7; abundance: -; v_gene: TRBV5-5; CDR3aa: CASSLGPTVTPYEQYF; CDR3nt: TGTGCCAGCAGCTTGGGCCCGACAGTTACCCCCTACGAGCAGTACTTC
d_gene: TRBD1; j_gene: TRBJ1-1; abundance: -; v_gene: TRBV7-9; CDR3aa: CASSLGSTTGKAFF; CDR3nt: TGTGCCAGCAGCTTAGGAAGTACGACAGGGAAGGCTTTCTTT
d_gene: TRBD1; j_gene: TRBJ1-1; abundance: -; v_gene: TRBV9; CDR3aa: CASSVATGTGTEAFF; CDR3nt: TGTGCCAGCAGCGTAGCTACAGGGACAGGCACTGAAGCTTTCTTT
d_gene: -; j_gene: TRBJ1-3; abundance: few; v_gene: TRBV11-2; CDR3aa: CASSFGQNSNTIYF; CDR3nt: TGTGCCAGCAGCTTTGGACAGAATTCAAACACCATATATTTT
d_gene: TRBD1; j_gene: TRBJ1-1; abundance: few; v_gene: TRBV11-3; CDR3aa: CASSLVGQDTEAFF; CDR3nt: TGTGCCAGCAGCTTAGTGGGACAGGACACTGAAGCTTTCTTT
d_gene: -; j_gene: TRBJ1-5; abundance: -; v_gene: TRBV27; CDR3aa: CATRDGLYSNQPQHF; CDR3nt: TGTGCCACCCGGGACGGCCTATATAGCAATCAGCCCCAGCATTTT
d_gene: TRBD1; j_gene: TRBJ2-1; abundance: -; v_gene: TRBV5-1; CDR3aa: CASSRGTGGVYNEQFF; CDR3nt: TGCGCCAGCAGCAGAGGGACAGGAGGGGTTTACAATGAGCAGTTCTTC
d_gene: TRBD1; j_gene: TRBJ1-2; abundance: -; v_gene: TRBV18; CDR3aa: CASSQTGNDGYTF; CDR3nt: TGTGCCAGCTCTCAGACAGGGAATGATGGCTACACCTTC
d_gene: -; j_gene: TRBJ1-2; abundance: -; v_gene: TRBV6-1; CDR3aa: CASSEQTRGYTF; CDR3nt: TGTGCCAGCAGTGAACAGACCAGGGGATACACCTTC
d_gene: -; j_gene: TRBJ1-3; abundance: -; v_gene: TRBV6-5; CDR3aa: CASSPLSGNTIYF; CDR3nt: TGTGCCAGCAGTCCACTCTCTGGAAACACCATATATTTT
d_gene: -; j_gene: TRBJ1-1; abundance: -; v_gene: TRBV2; CDR3aa: CASSEARGKNTEAFF; CDR3nt: TGTGCCAGCAGTGAAGCCCGGGGCAAGAACACTGAAGCTTTCTTT
d_gene: -; j_gene: TRBJ1-1; abundance: -; v_gene: TRBV11-2; CDR3aa: CASSLVGWADDEAFF; CDR3nt: TGTGCCAGCAGCTTAGTGGGGTGGGCGGATGATGAAGCTTTCTTT
d_gene: -; j_gene: TRBJ1-3; abundance: -; v_gene: TRBV30; CDR3aa: CAWLGNTIYF; CDR3nt: TGTGCCTGGTTAGGAAACACCATATATTTT
d_gene: -; j_gene: TRBJ1-2; abundance: once; v_gene: TRBV2; CDR3aa: CASRGDYGYTF; CDR3nt: TGTGCCAGCAGGGGGGACTATGGCTACACCTTC
d_gene: TRBD1; j_gene: TRBJ1-2; abundance: -; v_gene: TRBV7-9; CDR3aa: CASSPGQADYGYTF; CDR3nt: TGTGCCAGCAGCCCGGGACAGGCTGACTATGGCTACACCTTC
d_gene: -; j_gene: TRBJ1-5; abundance: -; v_gene: TRBV7-2; CDR3aa: CASSYGQFQPQHF; CDR3nt: TGTGCCAGCAGCTACGGACAATTTCAGCCCCAGCATTTT
d_gene: TRBD1; j_gene: TRBJ1-1; abundance: -; v_gene: TRBV5-1; CDR3aa: CASSWTGGNTEAFF; CDR3nt: TGCGCCAGCAGCTGGACAGGGGGTAACACTGAAGCTTTCTTT
d_gene: -; j_gene: TRBJ1-5; abundance: -; v_gene: TRBV5-6; CDR3aa: CASSLRGQINQPQHF; CDR3nt: TGTGCCAGCAGCTTGCGTGGACAGATCAATCAGCCCCAGCATTTT